This T cell receptor beta chain is from a study of T cells in Graves' hyperthyroidism and ophthalmopathy. On the study more broadly: Prior to any treatment, at the point of initial diagnosis, peripheral blood was collected.

It was RNA transcripts that yielded the amplified TCR beta CDR3 regions. The primer set for the first-round RT-PCR of the TCR CDR3 was HTBI. In TCRdb, the multiplex PCR reads were re-called with MiXCR into one record per CDR3 protein. The sample has approximately 400,000 distinct CDR3 sequences, about 15% seen once. Sequencing input: blood. The TCR originated in a woman younger than 45 with Graves' hyperthyroidism.

CDR3 in DNA: TGCAGTGCACCGAGGGACAGGAACAATGAGCAGTTCTTC. Protein sequence: CSAPRDRNNEQFF. The chain combines TRBV20-1 with TRBJ2-1; 8 nucleotides match TRBD1. Trimming at V came to 6 bases and at J to 5 bases, leaving 6 bases not matched to a gene. Germline CDR1 and CDR2: DFQATT and SNEGSKA (reference sequence). CDR3 length equals 13 residues.